The TCR beta chain under discussion was sequenced for a study of blood T cell repertoires in COVID-19. For the study at large: The samples span acute and convalescent COVID-19 from the United States, Italy and Spain.

The germline V gene encodes CDR1 DFQATT and CDR2 SNEGSKA (reference sequence). V was pared by 6 bases and J by 7 bases, with 12 bases between. This CDR3 has 11 residues. This clone was seen more than once but under ten times. TCRdb keeps only in-frame clones here, not all; method: immunoSEQ multiplex PCR. In the table there are some 270,000 clones, about 89% of which are singletons. This chain uses TRBV20-1 with TRBJ1-2, with a weak D call TRBD1 (5 bases). The specimen was peripheral blood. The source is a man aged 35-49 years with active or convalescent COVID-19. CDR3 protein: CSASLGGGYTF. The CDR3 bases are TGCAGTGCCAGCCTGGGGGGTGGCTACACCTTC.